What follows are 10 T cell receptor beta chains derived from one specimen sequenced in a study of T cell responses to AZD1222 COVID-19 vaccine. Clones were read by immunoSEQ multiplex PCR, and TCRdb kept only the in-frame ones, dropping some. The table shows some 100,000 clones, with roughly 93% occurring only once. Sequencing used peripheral blood, obtained on day 0 of AZD1222 vaccination. The receptor set was obtained from an adult in good health.

The CDR3 DNA follows: TGTGCCAGCAGTCCTCTAGCGGGGGGGCCTGAGCAGTTCTTC. Its protein is CASSPLAGGPEQFF. The chain is built from TRBV27 and TRBJ2-1, with TRBD2 matching over 12 bases. Germline assignment: CDR1 MNHEY and CDR2 SMNVEV (reference sequence). The J segment lost 9 bases and the V segment lost 5 bases, leaving 5 bases of the junction unmatched. The CDR3 is 14 amino acids.

This chain links TRBV21-1 with TRBJ2-1; the table's D call, TRBD2, has no DNA check behind it. TRBV21-1 corresponds to a pseudogene. The CDR3 is made up of 19 amino acids. CDR3 coding DNA: TGTGCCAGCAGCAAAGACGTTGGTGGTGGGGGGGAAGGAGACAATGAGCAGTTCTTC. This encodes CASSKDVGGGGEGDNEQFF.

The chain uses TRBV7-2 and TRBJ1-1, with 7 positions matching TRBD1. The CDR3 is 13 residues long. The ends lost 5 bases at V and 0 bases at J; junction bases unmatched: 0. CDR1 is SGHTA and CDR2 is FQGNSA in the germline V gene. CDR3 bases: TGTGCCAGCAGCGGACAGGTGAACACTGAAGCTTTCTTT. Protein product: CASSGQVNTEAFF.

The chain combines TRBV9 with TRBJ1-1; the D is unclear. V lost 0 bases and J 4 bases, leaving 7 bases between the germline ends. Per germline, CDR1 SGDLS and CDR2 YYNGEE. The CDR3 runs 13 residues. CDR3 amino acids: CASSVVRGTEAFF. DNA of the CDR3: TGTGCCAGCAGCGTAGTTCGGGGCACTGAAGCTTTCTTT.

The CDR3: CASSIGQLSTEAFF. CDR3 sequence (DNA): TGTGCCAGTAGTATAGGGCAGCTGAGCACTGAAGCTTTCTTT. V is TRBV19 and J is TRBJ1-1; D gene unclear. Per the germline V gene, CDR1 is LNHDA and CDR2 is SQIVND (reference sequence). V lost 1 base to trimming and J lost 4 bases, with 10 bases between them. The CDR3 is 14 residues long. The full variable domain, completed using reference TRBV19 and TRBJ1-1, is DGGITQSPKYLFRKEGQNVTLSCEQNLNHDAMYWYRQDPGQGLRLIYYSQIVNDFQKGDIAEGYSVSREKKESFPLTVTSAQKNPTAFYLCASSIGQLSTEAFFGQGTRLTVV.

The rearrangement joins TRBV10-3 to TRBJ2-7; D is perhaps TRBD1 (6 bases). V lost 9 bases, J lost 2 bases, and 17 bases lay in between. This CDR3 comprises 14 residues. CDR1 and CDR2 from the germline V gene are ENHRY and SYGVKD. This chain's CDR3 is CAITLNRETYEQYF. DNA of the CDR3: TGTGCCATAACACTCAACAGGGAAACCTACGAGCAGTACTTC.

The V and J genes are TRBV7-2 and TRBJ1-5, with 7 bases lining up with TRBD1. The CDR3 length is 12 residues. The germline gives CDR1 SGHTA, CDR2 FQGNSA. Trimming took 5 bases from V and 10 from J; bases not matched to a gene: 5. This CDR3 reads CASSPRQGPQHF. CDR3 sequence (DNA): TGTGCCAGCAGCCCTCGACAGGGACCCCAGCATTTT. The whole variable domain, remainder taken from reference TRBV7-2 and TRBJ1-5, is GAGVSQSPSNKVTEKGKDVELRCDPISGHTALYWYRQSLGQGLEFLIYFQGNSAPDKSGLPSDRFSAERTGGSVSTLTIQRTQQEDSAVYLCASSPRQGPQHFGDGTRLSIL.

The J gene is TRBJ1-6, the V gene TRBV7-9; no reliable D call. The germline gives CDR1 SEHNR, CDR2 FQNEAQ (reference sequence). CDR3 length: 14 amino acids. V was clipped by 4 bases and J by 13 bases, with 17 bases between them. The CDR3 nucleotides read TGTGCCAGCAGCTCCCACACGGCTCTGGAGCCCCTCCACTTT. Protein sequence: CASSSHTALEPLHF.

The chain recombines TRBV5-1 with TRBJ2-7; 7 nucleotides agree with TRBD2. The length of the CDR3 is 14 residues. Germline CDR1 reads SGHRS; CDR2 reads YFSETQ. Trimming cost V 4 bases and J 1 base; bases outside gene matches: 5. The CDR3 reads CASSPGGVSYEQYF. The CDR3, as DNA: TGCGCCAGCAGCCCGGGGGGAGTTTCCTACGAGCAGTACTTC.

This clone has only one observation. The chain links TRBV28 to TRBJ2-2; the match to TRBD1 covers 8 bases. Germline V gives CDR1 MDHEN, CDR2 SYDVKM. V lost 6 bases and J lost 3; bases outside the gene matches: 9. The CDR3 is 16 amino acids. This chain's CDR3 is CASRGPGQVYTGELFF. The CDR3 coding sequence is TGTGCCAGCAGAGGGCCGGGACAGGTCTACACCGGGGAGCTGTTTTTT.